The 17 T cell receptor beta chains below come from one sample, sequenced in a study of PD-1 blockade in mismatch repair-deficient tumors. Libraries were prepared by immunoSEQ multiplex PCR; TCRdb keeps only in-frame clonotypes and omits some of them. Of over 100,000 clones in the sample, about 83% were seen once. Sequencing used peripheral blood, obtained 60 to 65 weeks after starting pembrolizumab. Receptors originate from an adult with mismatch repair-deficient cancer.

This clone appeared a few times. The identical CDR3 is also encoded by other nucleotide sequences in the sample. The rearrangement joins TRBV18 to TRBJ2-5; no firm D call. V shed 0 bases and J shed 4 bases, with 3 bases lying between them. This CDR3 region has 12 residues. The germline V gene encodes CDR1 KGHSH and CDR2 LQKENI. The CDR3 sequence: CASSPPGETQYF. DNA of the CDR3: TGTGCCAGCTCACCACCAGGAGAGACCCAGTACTTC. Together with reference TRBV18 and TRBJ2-5, the CDR3 gives the full variable domain: NAGVMQNPRHLVRRRGQEARLRCSPMKGHSHVYWYRQLPEEGLKFMVYLQKENIIDESGMPKERFSAEFPKEGPSILRIQQVVRGDSAAYFCASSPPGETQYFGPGTRLLVL.

The chain combines TRBV27 with TRBJ1-5; tentative D call: TRBD1 (5 bases). V was trimmed by 6 bases and J by 7 bases, leaving 16 bases between them. The CDR3 has 14 residues. Germline loops: CDR1 MNHEY, CDR2 SMNVEV (reference sequence). CDR3 sequence reads: CASRQHGGVQPQHF. The CDR3, as DNA: TGTGCCAGCAGACAACACGGGGGGGTGCAGCCCCAGCATTTT.

This clone was seen once. The rearrangement links TRBV18 to TRBJ2-7; TRBD1 agrees at 9 bases. The trim removed 1 base at V and 3 bases at J, leaving 4 bases unmatched. The CDR3 is 15 amino acids. Germline CDR1 reads KGHSH; CDR2 reads LQKENI. The CDR3 nucleotides are TGTGCCAGCTCACCACGGGACAGGGCCTTCTACGAGCAGTACTTC. Translation: CASSPRDRAFYEQYF.

This chain links TRBV15 with TRBJ1-3; maybe TRBD1 (5 bases). Germline V gives CDR1 LNHNV, CDR2 YYDKDF (reference sequence). The CDR3 sequence is 15 residues long. V was pared by 0 bases and J by 4 bases, with 10 bases between. The CDR3 protein is CATSRDSGTGNTIYF. The CDR3 DNA reads TGTGCCACCAGCAGAGATTCGGGGACCGGAAACACCATATATTTT.

The chain joins TRBV6-5 to TRBJ1-3, with a possible D match to TRBD1 (5 bases). The CDR3 runs to 16 residues. V lost 0 bases to trimming and J lost 0 bases, with 9 bases between them. Germline V gene data show CDR1 as MNHEY and CDR2 as SVGAGI. CDR3: CASSYSSRDSGNTIYF. In DNA form, the CDR3 reads TGTGCCAGCAGTTACTCGAGCAGGGACTCTGGAAACACCATATATTTT.

Only one count was recorded for this clone. The chain employs TRBV4-1 and TRBJ2-5; possibly TRBD1 for D (6 bases). The V end lost 1 base, the J end lost 2 bases, and 8 bases lay between the germline ends. Per germline, CDR1 MGHRA and CDR2 YSYEKL. This CDR3 spans 14 amino acids. The CDR3: CASSQVTGQETQYF. The DNA of the CDR3 is TGCGCCAGCAGCCAAGTAACAGGGCAAGAGACCCAGTACTTC.

The chain employs TRBV5-1 and TRBJ2-7; no definite D call. Trimming removed 5 bases from V and 1 base from J, with 4 bases in between. Germline V lookup: CDR1 SGHRS, CDR2 YFSETQ. The CDR3 runs to 11 residues. In nucleotides, the CDR3 is TGCGCCAGCAGGGGGTCCTACGAGCAGTACTTC. This translates into CASRGSYEQYF.

The chain links TRBV27 to TRBJ1-5; D is uncertain. V lost 2 bases, J lost 6 bases, and 17 bases lay in between. The CDR3 covers 16 residues. Germline V lookup: CDR1 MNHEY, CDR2 SMNVEV (reference sequence). CDR3 bases: TGTGCCAGCAGTTTAGTCGCCGGGCCACTTCTTCAGCCCCAGCATTTT. Translation gives CASSLVAGPLLQPQHF.

The chain has TRBV11-2 and TRBJ1-4; a weak D match, TRBD1 (5 bases). V was pared by 2 bases and J by 2 bases, with 12 bases between. The germline V gene has CDR1 SGHAT and CDR2 FQNNGV. This CDR3 contains 16 residues. CDR3 DNA: TGTGCCAGCAGCTTAAGGGGTCCGGGGACTAATGAAAAACTGTTTTTT. Its protein product is CASSLRGPGTNEKLFF.

The chain combines TRBV6-6 with TRBJ2-2; no definite D call. V gave up 5 bases and J gave up 8 bases, with 15 bases separating them. The CDR3 totals 14 residues. CDR1 and CDR2 from the germline V gene are MNHNY and SVGAGI (reference sequence). The CDR3 region has the DNA TGTGCCAGCAGTAGTCAAATGTTAGAGGGGGAGCTGTTTTTT. Its protein is CASSSQMLEGELFF.

This chain connects TRBV27 to TRBJ2-1; 7 positions agree with TRBD2. V lost 4 bases and J lost 0; bases outside the gene matches: 9. The CDR3 is 17 amino acids. Germline V gene lookup returns CDR1 MNHEY and CDR2 SMNVEV (reference sequence). CDR3 residues: CASSSDLGGSSYNEQFF. The CDR3 nucleotides read TGTGCCAGCAGTTCTGACTTGGGCGGGAGCTCCTACAATGAGCAGTTCTTC.

The J gene is TRBJ2-1, the V gene TRBV4-1; 12 bases are shared with TRBD2. CDR1 MGHRA and CDR2 YSYEKL come from the germline V gene. V gave up 1 base and J gave up 9 bases; unmatched junction bases: 7. CDR3 length equals 16 residues. The CDR3 nucleotides read TGCGCCAGCAGCCAAGTTCGTCTAGCGGGAGGGGTTGAGCAGTTCTTC. Translated, it gives CASSQVRLAGGVEQFF.

This clone was detected only once. V and J are TRBV9 and TRBJ1-5, with D perhaps matching TRBD1 (5 bases). V lost 4 bases, J lost 0 bases, and 14 bases lay in between. The CDR3 extends over 16 amino acids. Per the germline V gene, CDR1 is SGDLS and CDR2 is YYNGEE. In DNA form, the CDR3 reads TGTGCCAGCAGCCAGGGTGGAGCAGGTAGCAATCAGCCCCAGCATTTT. Translated: CASSQGGAGSNQPQHF.

This chain uses TRBV18 with TRBJ1-5; D is undetermined. Trimming stripped 3 bases from V and 7 bases from J, with 10 bases between. From germline, CDR1 is KGHSH and CDR2 LQKENI. The CDR3 length is 13 residues. This CDR3 is CASSPEVGQPQHF. CDR3 DNA: TGTGCCAGCTCACCCGAAGTTGGACAGCCCCAGCATTTT.

The V and J genes are TRBV5-5 and TRBJ1-2; 8 nucleotides match TRBD1. The CDR3 totals 15 residues. V lost 2 bases to trimming and J lost 0 bases; unmatched junction nucleotides: 3. In germline, CDR1 is SGHKS, CDR2 YYEKEE (reference sequence). CDR3 DNA sequence: TGTGCCAGCAGCTTAAGGACAGGGACTAACTATGGCTACACCTTC. This translates into CASSLRTGTNYGYTF. The whole variable domain, filled in from reference TRBV5-5 and TRBJ1-2, reads DAGVTQSPTHLIKTRGQQVTLRCSPISGHKSVSWYQQVLGQGPQFIFQYYEKEERGRGNFPDRFSARQFPNYSSELNVNALLLGDSALYLCASSLRTGTNYGYTFGSGTRLTVV.

The rearrangement joins TRBV7-9 to TRBJ1-5; D uncertain. Germline lookup yields CDR1 SEHNR and CDR2 FQNEAQ (reference sequence). V lost 5 bases and J lost 0, with 11 bases in between. The CDR3 is made up of 15 amino acids. The CDR3 reads CASSDDGYSNQPQHF. In DNA form, the CDR3 reads TGTGCCAGCAGCGACGACGGATATAGCAATCAGCCCCAGCATTTT. The entire variable domain, with the rest obtained from reference TRBV7-9 and TRBJ1-5, is as follows: DTGVSQNPRHKITKRGQNVTFRCDPISEHNRLYWYRQTLGQGPEFLTYFQNEAQLEKSRLLSDRFSAERPKGSFSTLEIQRTEQGDSAMYLCASSDDGYSNQPQHFGDGTRLSIL.

This clone was counted only a few times. This chain uses TRBV5-6 with TRBJ2-7, with a weak D call TRBD1 (5 bases). This CDR3 has 13 residues. Between the trimmed V and J ends, which lost 4 bases and 0 bases, there was a span of 8 bases. Germline V gives CDR1 SGHDT, CDR2 YYEEEE. The CDR3 nucleotides are TGTGCCAGCAGCCCAGGGTACTCCTACGAGCAGTACTTC. It is translated as CASSPGYSYEQYF. Drawing the rest from reference TRBV5-6 and TRBJ2-7, the complete variable domain is DAGVTQSPTHLIKTRGQQVTLRCSPKSGHDTVSWYQQALGQGPQFIFQYYEEEERQRGNFPDRFSGHQFPNYSSELNVNALLLGDSALYLCASSPGYSYEQYFGPGTRLTVT.